The rows below give T cell receptor beta chains drawn from one sample of a study of T cell responses to AZD1222 COVID-19 vaccine. Produced via immunoSEQ multiplex PCR; TCRdb's table is partial and in-frame only. The sample has about 120,000 clones; 88% are singletons. Here the sequenced sample was peripheral blood, taken 28 days after the second AZD1222 dose. These receptors all come from an adult who received the AZD1222 COVID-19 vaccine. Each CDR3 is given with its conserved first and last residue. The order of the fields is clone size, J gene, V gene, CDR3 protein. Clone size is stated in some rows and not others, as once, few, many or a class when expanded.

abundance: .
j_gene: TRBJ1-6
v_gene: TRBV9
CDR3aa: CASSVGSYNSPLHF

abundance: .
j_gene: TRBJ2-2
v_gene: TRBV6-2/TRBV6-3
CDR3aa: CASSPGQGYPGELFF

abundance: .
j_gene: TRBJ1-4
v_gene: TRBV27
CDR3aa: CASSAGGEKLFF

abundance: .
j_gene: TRBJ2-1
v_gene: TRBV20-1
CDR3aa: CGAGGPGEQFF

abundance: once
j_gene: TRBJ2-2
v_gene: TRBV28
CDR3aa: CASSLWGRATGELFF

abundance: .
j_gene: TRBJ1-2
v_gene: TRBV7-2
CDR3aa: CASSLALGTGGHGYTF

abundance: .
j_gene: TRBJ1-2
v_gene: TRBV15
CDR3aa: CATSRDTGATRGYTF

abundance: .
j_gene: TRBJ1-2
v_gene: TRBV19
CDR3aa: CASSMSAYGYTF

abundance: .
j_gene: TRBJ2-3
v_gene: TRBV30
CDR3aa: CAWSDGRDTQYF

abundance: .
j_gene: TRBJ1-5
v_gene: TRBV12-5
CDR3aa: CATFGGQPQHF

abundance: .
j_gene: TRBJ2-2
v_gene: TRBV9
CDR3aa: CASSVDGGRASGELFF

abundance: .
j_gene: TRBJ2-1
v_gene: TRBV19
CDR3aa: CASIMGSGKANEQFF

abundance: .
j_gene: TRBJ1-1
v_gene: TRBV9
CDR3aa: CASSTGHPSTEAFF

abundance: .
j_gene: TRBJ2-7
v_gene: TRBV28
CDR3aa: CASSLGAGGGYEQYF

abundance: .
j_gene: TRBJ2-5
v_gene: TRBV9
CDR3aa: CASSPDQETQYF

abundance: .
j_gene: TRBJ1-6
v_gene: TRBV7-2
CDR3aa: CASSLPHRNSPLHF

abundance: .
j_gene: TRBJ1-5
v_gene: TRBV19
CDR3aa: CASTTPLGMSGNQPQHF

abundance: .
j_gene: TRBJ1-2
v_gene: TRBV30
CDR3aa: CAWSTPGLNGYTF

abundance: .
j_gene: TRBJ2-3
v_gene: TRBV7-9
CDR3aa: CASSYTSGLATDTQYF

abundance: .
j_gene: TRBJ1-2
v_gene: TRBV6-5
CDR3aa: CASSSGGTALNYGYTF

abundance: .
j_gene: TRBJ1-1
v_gene: TRBV30
CDR3aa: CAWETAGFTAEAFF

abundance: .
j_gene: TRBJ1-4
v_gene: TRBV19
CDR3aa: CASSHLKQEKLFF

abundance: .
j_gene: TRBJ2-7
v_gene: TRBV15
CDR3aa: CATSPRSGRGTYEQYF

abundance: .
j_gene: TRBJ2-3
v_gene: TRBV4-1
CDR3aa: CASSQGLLAGGLSTDTQYF

abundance: .
j_gene: TRBJ1-6
v_gene: TRBV6-5
CDR3aa: CASREQVSVNSPLHF

abundance: once
j_gene: TRBJ2-3
v_gene: TRBV2
CDR3aa: CASSRTGINTDTQYF

abundance: .
j_gene: TRBJ2-2
v_gene: TRBV7-2
CDR3aa: CASSSTRGFAGELFF

abundance: .
j_gene: TRBJ1-1
v_gene: TRBV27
CDR3aa: CASRRGGRADTEAFF

abundance: once
j_gene: TRBJ2-7
v_gene: TRBV28
CDR3aa: CASSLPRSSGVSYEQYF

abundance: .
j_gene: TRBJ2-3
v_gene: TRBV4-3
CDR3aa: CASSQDRREAIPQYF

abundance: few
j_gene: TRBJ2-3
v_gene: TRBV18
CDR3aa: CASSLTGGTDTQYF

abundance: .
j_gene: TRBJ1-5
v_gene: TRBV12-3/TRBV12-4
CDR3aa: CASSPRGNQPQHF

abundance: .
j_gene: TRBJ1-1
v_gene: TRBV2
CDR3aa: CASRVDRNTEAFF

abundance: .
j_gene: TRBJ2-3
v_gene: TRBV18
CDR3aa: CASSQGGARTDTQYF

abundance: .
j_gene: TRBJ1-3
v_gene: TRBV7-8
CDR3aa: CASSLGGGSGNTIYF

abundance: .
j_gene: TRBJ2-7
v_gene: TRBV29-1
CDR3aa: CSAAGTSGRKQYF

abundance: .
j_gene: TRBJ2-7
v_gene: TRBV19
CDR3aa: CASSIRQGYEQYF

abundance: .
j_gene: TRBJ2-5
v_gene: TRBV4-1
CDR3aa: CASSQGRLAGGRQETQYF

abundance: once
j_gene: TRBJ1-2
v_gene: TRBV29-1
CDR3aa: CSAPQGAYGYTF

abundance: few
j_gene: TRBJ2-1
v_gene: TRBV4-1
CDR3aa: CASSQLREYGNEQFF

abundance: .
j_gene: TRBJ1-6
v_gene: TRBV5-4
CDR3aa: CASSLGGTGKGLMSPLHF

abundance: .
j_gene: TRBJ2-7
v_gene: TRBV24-1
CDR3aa: CAKDKSYEQYF

abundance: .
j_gene: TRBJ1-1
v_gene: TRBV4-3
CDR3aa: CASSQDFNTEAFF

abundance: .
j_gene: TRBJ2-1
v_gene: TRBV5-1
CDR3aa: CASSERPGGYNEQFF

abundance: .
j_gene: TRBJ2-2
v_gene: TRBV5-1
CDR3aa: CASSFSTGTSGSTGELFF

abundance: .
j_gene: TRBJ1-5
v_gene: TRBV6-1
CDR3aa: CASSEGQGMNQPQHF

abundance: .
j_gene: TRBJ1-1
v_gene: TRBV6-5
CDR3aa: CASRSGTDMNTEAFF

abundance: .
j_gene: TRBJ1-5
v_gene: TRBV6-2/TRBV6-3
CDR3aa: CASSHRARTSQPQHF

abundance: .
j_gene: TRBJ2-3
v_gene: TRBV6-1
CDR3aa: CASSEALPTGLGGTDTQYF

abundance: .
j_gene: TRBJ1-5
v_gene: TRBV30
CDR3aa: CAWSGGRTGDQPQHF

abundance: .
j_gene: TRBJ1-2
v_gene: TRBV9
CDR3aa: CASSPRTGAAPIYGYTF

abundance: .
j_gene: TRBJ1-1
v_gene: TRBV19
CDR3aa: CASNRGTSEAFF

abundance: .
j_gene: TRBJ2-7
v_gene: TRBV2
CDR3aa: CASHRSWYEQYF

abundance: .
j_gene: TRBJ2-3
v_gene: TRBV6-5
CDR3aa: CASSYSVSSDTQYF

abundance: .
j_gene: TRBJ1-5
v_gene: TRBV6-5
CDR3aa: CASRGGQGERQPQHF

abundance: few
j_gene: TRBJ1-5
v_gene: TRBV12-5
CDR3aa: CASGWGQGGNQPQHF

abundance: .
j_gene: TRBJ1-6
v_gene: TRBV19
CDR3aa: CASSTGEPYNSPLHF

abundance: once
j_gene: TRBJ2-5
v_gene: TRBV7-3
CDR3aa: CASSLTGQRQETQYF

abundance: once
j_gene: TRBJ1-1
v_gene: TRBV5-6
CDR3aa: CASSKGQGDTEAFF

abundance: .
j_gene: TRBJ2-2
v_gene: TRBV27
CDR3aa: CASSPTTGVDTGELFF